These 28 T cell receptor beta chains share one sample of origin, sequenced in a study of T cell responses to AZD1222 COVID-19 vaccine. Assay used: immunoSEQ multiplex PCR; TCRdb lists only in-frame clones, some missing. The table has 60,000 to 75,000 clones, around four fifths seen once. This material consisted of peripheral blood, taken 28 days after the second AZD1222 dose. Receptors were obtained from an adult who received the AZD1222 COVID-19 vaccine.

This chain connects TRBV12-3 or TRBV12-4 to TRBJ1-1; no firm D call. The ends were cut back, 6 bases at V and 0 bases at J, with 5 bases in the middle. This CDR3 is 12 amino acids long. The CDR3 region has the DNA TGTGCCAGCAGGTGGGTGAACACTGAAGCTTTCTTT. Its translation: CASRWVNTEAFF.

This clone came up a few times. The genes are TRBV11-3 and TRBJ2-5; the D gene could be TRBD1 or TRBD2 (5 bases each). CDR1 and CDR2 from the germline V gene are SGHNT and YENEEA. The V end lost 5 bases, the J end lost 2 bases, and 15 bases lay between the germline ends. CDR3 length equals 15 residues. The CDR3: CASSEQGGRQETQYF. CDR3 nucleotides: TGTGCCAGCAGCGAGCAGGGTGGGAGACAAGAGACCCAGTACTTC.

This chain uses TRBV5-1 with TRBJ2-2, with 8 bases aligning to TRBD2. With 1 base clipped from V and 5 bases from J, the junction kept 4 bases outside the gene matches. The CDR3 totals 15 residues. CDR1 and CDR2 from the germline V gene are SGHRS and YFSETQ. This chain's CDR3 is CASSLIGGATGELFF. CDR3 bases: TGCGCCAGCAGCTTGATCGGGGGGGCAACCGGGGAGCTGTTTTTT.

The chain carries TRBV6-5 and TRBJ2-2; D is undetermined. Germline lookup yields CDR1 MNHEY and CDR2 SVGAGI. V lost 4 bases and J lost 6, with 9 bases in between. The CDR3 runs to 13 residues. CDR3 region: CASSLGFAGELFF. CDR3 coding DNA: TGTGCCAGCAGTTTAGGGTTTGCCGGGGAGCTGTTTTTT.

The chain joins TRBV5-4 to TRBJ2-7, with D maybe TRBD2 (5 bases). This CDR3 contains 13 residues. Germline values: CDR1 SGHNT, CDR2 YYREEE (reference sequence). Trimming took off 4 bases at V and 7 bases at J, with 15 bases between the two ends. CDR3 in DNA: TGTGCCAGCAGCCCAGACCAGAGGAGGGAGCAGTACTTC. Translation gives CASSPDQRREQYF. Full variable domain (remainder filled in from reference TRBV5-4 and TRBJ2-7): ETGVTQSPTHLIKTRGQQVTLRCSSQSGHNTVSWYQQALGQGPQFIFQYYREEENGRGNFPPRFSGLQFPNYSSELNVNALELDDSALYLCASSPDQRREQYFGPGTRLTVT.

The CDR3 DNA sequence: TGTGCCAGCAGCCATTCCTGGACAGGGGAAGTCAATGAGCAGTTCTTC. Protein: CASSHSWTGEVNEQFF. The genes are TRBV14 and TRBJ2-1; TRBD1 matches 9 bases. Per the germline V gene, CDR1 is SGHDN and CDR2 is FVKESK. The V and J ends lost 3 bases and 6 bases, in that order; junction bases with no gene match: 9. This CDR3 has 16 residues.

V and J are TRBV5-1 and TRBJ2-5; no clear D. The CDR3 runs 12 residues. V was trimmed by 7 bases and J by 1 base, leaving 8 bases between them. Germline values: CDR1 SGHRS, CDR2 YFSETQ. The CDR3 is CASRRPQETQYF. The CDR3 DNA reads TGCGCCAGCCGACGGCCCCAAGAGACCCAGTACTTC.

The chain links TRBV2 to TRBJ2-7, with 8 nucleotides matching TRBD2. This CDR3 is built from 16 residues. Trimming cost V 3 bases and J 0 bases; bases outside gene matches: 7. CDR1 and CDR2 from the germline V gene are SNHLY and FYNNEI. The CDR3 region is CASSDPGGGNSYEQYF. DNA for the CDR3: TGTGCCAGCAGTGACCCCGGGGGGGGCAACTCCTACGAGCAGTACTTC.

V is TRBV3-1 (or the pseudogene TRBV3-2) and J is TRBJ1-3, with D unresolved. Germline V gene data show CDR1 as LGHDT and CDR2 as YNNKEL (reference sequence). This CDR3 is 13 amino acids long. V gave up 4 bases and J gave up 3 bases, with 7 bases separating them. This CDR3 is CASSPSDGNTIYF. Here the CDR3 DNA reads TGTGCCAGCAGCCCCAGTGATGGAAACACCATATATTTT.

In DNA form, the CDR3 reads TGCGCCAGCTCGAAGGAGGGACAGGGGGGCACCGGGGAGCTGTTTTTT. It specifies CASSKEGQGGTGELFF. The V call is TRBV4-1, the J call TRBJ2-2, with 11 bases fitting TRBD1. Germline assignment: CDR1 MGHRA and CDR2 YSYEKL. CDR3 length: 16 residues. Germline trimming cut 8 bases from V and 4 bases from J; bases unmatched to any gene: 9.

This sequence joins TRBV19 and TRBJ2-1, with 9 bases lining up with TRBD2. CDR1 and CDR2 (germline): LNHDA, SQIVND (reference sequence). The CDR3 is 15 residues long. After removal of 3 bases from V and 7 bases from J, the junction contained 7 bases not matched to a gene. In nucleotides, the CDR3 is TGTGCCAGTAGTATGGCGGGGGGGGCATGGAATGAGCAGTTCTTC. The encoded protein is CASSMAGGAWNEQFF.

The chain carries TRBV5-6 and TRBJ2-3; D not resolved. This CDR3 spans 14 amino acids. V dropped 1 base and J dropped 1 base, with 7 bases sitting between them. Germline V gene data show CDR1 as SGHDT and CDR2 as YYEEEE. The CDR3 spells CASSLLLGTDTQYF. In nucleotides, the CDR3 is TGTGCCAGCAGCTTGCTCCTAGGCACAGATACGCAGTATTTT.

The chain has TRBV7-2 and TRBJ1-5; D might be TRBD1 (5 bases). Trimming left V 0 bases short and J 4 bases short, with 25 bases between. The CDR3 totals 20 residues. CDR1 and CDR2 (germline): SGHTA, FQGNSA. The CDR3 region has the DNA TGTGCCAGCAGCTTAGCGCCCCCCTACCGGGGCCGCTACCTAAATCAGCCCCAGCATTTT. Its translation: CASSLAPPYRGRYLNQPQHF.

This chain connects TRBV18 to TRBJ1-3; D remains unclear. Trimming removed 0 bases at V and 0 bases at J, with 9 bases between. The CDR3 runs to 16 residues. Germline-derived CDR1 and CDR2 are KGHSH and LQKENI. In nucleotides, the CDR3 is TGTGCCAGCTCACCACCGGGGAGTAACTCTGGAAACACCATATATTTT. This encodes CASSPPGSNSGNTIYF.

The J gene is TRBJ2-3, the V gene TRBV10-1; TRBD1 matches at 9 bases. After removal of 2 bases from V and 6 bases from J, the junction contained 6 bases not matched to a gene. The CDR3 is 15 amino acids. Germline CDR1 reads WNHNN; CDR2 reads SYGVQD (reference sequence). The CDR3 DNA is TGCGCCAGCAGTGAGATCCGGGACAGGGAGGATACGCAGTATTTT. Its translation: CASSEIRDREDTQYF.

The V call is TRBV6-5, the J call TRBJ1-1, with D hard to call. Trimming took 6 bases from V and 1 from J, leaving 12 bases between them. The CDR3 is made up of 14 amino acids. The germline V gene has CDR1 MNHEY and CDR2 SVGAGI. CDR3 sequence (DNA): TGTGCCAGCAGCATGGACCGAGGGAACACTGAAGCTTTCTTT. Translation: CASSMDRGNTEAFF.

This clone was seen a handful of times. The chain links TRBV18 to TRBJ1-4; D might be TRBD1 (6 bases). Germline V gene data show CDR1 as KGHSH and CDR2 as LQKENI. Deletions cut 4 bases from V and 8 bases from J, with 20 bases between. CDR3 length: 16 amino acids. DNA of the CDR3: TGTGCCAGCTCACGTGATCTACAGGGTGGCGGGGAAAAACTGTTTTTT. It is translated as CASSRDLQGGGEKLFF.

The rearrangement joins TRBV3-1 (or the pseudogene TRBV3-2) to TRBJ2-7; D is uncertain. V lost 4 bases to trimming and J lost 7 bases, with 14 bases between them. The CDR3 loop spans 13 amino acids. Germline CDR1 reads LGHDT; CDR2 reads YNNKEL (reference sequence). The chain's CDR3 is CASSPPEKVEQYF. The DNA of the CDR3 is TGTGCCAGCAGCCCACCCGAGAAGGTTGAGCAGTACTTC.

V gene TRBV12-3 or TRBV12-4 combines with J gene TRBJ1-6; D gene ambiguous. The V end was cut by 10 bases, the J end by 7 bases, with 14 bases between. The CDR3 length is 13 residues. CDR3: CATARSKNSPLHF. The CDR3 DNA sequence: TGTGCCACCGCGAGGAGTAAAAATTCACCCCTCCACTTT.

A few counts support this clone. The chain recombines TRBV5-1 with TRBJ2-5; D possibly corresponds to TRBD2 (6 bases). CDR1 SGHRS and CDR2 YFSETQ come from the germline V gene. V was cut by 4 bases and J by 5 bases, with 15 bases left in between. The CDR3 covers 14 residues. CDR3 nucleotide sequence: TGCGCCAGCAGCCAAGAGGGCGGAGGGGAGACCCAGTACTTC. Translating gives CASSQEGGGETQYF.

This CDR3 reads CASKGTGVSNSPLHF. CDR3 bases: TGTGCCAGCAAAGGGACAGGGGTTTCCAATTCACCCCTCCACTTT. The J gene is TRBJ1-6, the V gene TRBV3-1 (or the pseudogene TRBV3-2); 10 bases map to TRBD1. J lost 7 bases, V lost 7 bases, and 7 bases had no gene match. CDR1 LGHDT and CDR2 YNNKEL come from the germline V gene (reference sequence). The CDR3 contains 15 residues.

This chain connects TRBV11-3 to TRBJ2-5; no definite D call. Germline values: CDR1 SGHNT, CDR2 YENEEA. The CDR3 is 15 residues long. The V end lost 2 bases, the J end lost 0 bases, and 10 bases lay between the germline ends. The CDR3 nucleotides read TGTGCCAGCAGCTTAAATCCAGGAAACCAAGAGACCCAGTACTTC. It yields the protein CASSLNPGNQETQYF.

For this clone: Other DNA sequences from this sample encode an identical CDR3 as well. The chain combines TRBV5-6 with TRBJ2-7; D may be TRBD2 (6 bases). The length of the CDR3 is 13 residues. CDR1 and CDR2 (germline): SGHDT, YYEEEE. V lost 4 bases to trimming and J lost 0 bases, with 8 bases between them. CDR3 DNA: TGTGCCAGCAGCCTCGGGAGCTCCTACGAGCAGTACTTC. Its protein product is CASSLGSSYEQYF.

The V and J genes are TRBV24-1 and TRBJ2-1; D remains ambiguous. This CDR3 comprises 12 residues. V was shortened by 0 bases and J by 12 bases, with 8 bases between the two germline ends. CDR1 KGHDR and CDR2 SFDVKD come from the germline V gene. The CDR3 loop reads CATSDLDTVQFF. CDR3 coding DNA: TGTGCCACCAGTGATTTGGACACGGTGCAGTTCTTC.

The genes are TRBV12-3 or TRBV12-4 and TRBJ2-7; 8 bases map to TRBD1. J was trimmed by 4 bases and V by 6 bases; bases with no gene match: 2. The CDR3 is 12 amino acids. CDR3: CASRDRGYEQYF. DNA of the CDR3: TGTGCCAGCAGAGACAGGGGATACGAGCAGTACTTC.

This chain links TRBV3-1 (or the pseudogene TRBV3-2) with TRBJ1-2, with D tentatively TRBD1 (5 bases). Germline V gene lookup returns CDR1 LGHDT and CDR2 YNNKEL (reference sequence). The CDR3 extends over 15 amino acids. V lost 0 bases and J 1 base, leaving 9 bases between the germline ends. This chain's CDR3 is CASSQDPGDNYGYTF. The CDR3 bases are TGTGCCAGCAGCCAAGATCCGGGGGATAACTATGGCTACACCTTC.

The chain employs TRBV5-4 and TRBJ1-2; D not resolved. CDR1 SGHNT and CDR2 YYREEE come from the germline V gene (reference sequence). The CDR3 length is 15 residues. The ends were cut back, 0 bases at V and 2 bases at J, with 11 bases in the middle. CDR3 nucleotides: TGTGCCAGCAGCTTGGTTGGCAGTCGCAACTATGGCTACACCTTC. It is translated as CASSLVGSRNYGYTF.

This chain's CDR3 is CASSLQAGETQYF. Written as DNA, the CDR3 is TGTGCCAGCAGCCTGCAAGCAGGGGAGACCCAGTACTTC. The rearrangement joins TRBV5-4 to TRBJ2-5; D might be TRBD1 (5 bases). Germline lookup yields CDR1 SGHNT and CDR2 YYREEE (reference sequence). V was pared by 4 bases and J by 5 bases, with 12 bases between. The CDR3 sequence is 13 residues long.